This T cell receptor (beta chain) was recorded in a study of blood T cell repertoires in COVID-19. Some clones are missing from TCRdb's copy, which holds only in-frame ones; the method was immunoSEQ multiplex PCR. The sample has roughly 80,000 clones; around 84% are singletons. Per germline, CDR1 MDHEN and CDR2 SYDVKM. This CDR3 is 12 amino acids long. Trimming cost V 8 bases and J 5 bases; bases outside gene matches: 5. The V and J genes are TRBV28 and TRBJ2-5, with TRBD2 matching 7 bases. Sequences were obtained from peripheral blood. The receptor was derived from a human donor in a cohort sampled during active COVID-19. CDR3 sequence: CASRGDLETQYF. CDR3 in DNA: TGTGCCAGCCGGGGGGATTTGGAGACCCAGTACTTC. Using reference TRBV28 and TRBJ2-5 for the parts outside the CDR3, the full variable domain is DVKVTQSSRYLVKRTGEKVFLECVQDMDHENMFWYRQDPGLGLRLIYFSYDVKMKEKGDIPEGYSVSREKKERFSLILESASTNQTSMYLCASRGDLETQYFGPGTRLLVL.